A single sample gave rise to the 29 T cell receptor beta chains below, sequenced in a study of T cell responses to AZD1222 COVID-19 vaccine. Assay: immunoSEQ multiplex PCR; the TCRdb copy retains only in-frame clones and omits some. The sample yields some 130,000 clones, around nine tenths seen once. Sequencing was performed on peripheral blood, taken on day 0 of AZD1222 vaccination. The receptors were sampled from an adult in good health.

This clone was detected only once. The V gene is TRBV5-1, the J gene TRBJ1-1, with D possibly being TRBD1 (5 bases). Trimming removed 0 bases from V and 0 bases from J, with 9 bases in between. This CDR3 spans 15 amino acids. Germline values: CDR1 SGHRS, CDR2 YFSETQ. CDR3 residues: CASSLGTPVNTEAFF. In DNA, the CDR3 is TGCGCCAGCAGCTTGGGGACACCAGTGAACACTGAAGCTTTCTTT. Full variable domain (remainder filled in from reference TRBV5-1 and TRBJ1-1): KAGVTQTPRYLIKTRGQQVTLSCSPISGHRSVSWYQQTPGQGLQFLFEYFSETQRNKGNFPGRFSGRQFSNSRSEMNVSTLELGDSALYLCASSLGTPVNTEAFFGQGTRLTVV.

This CDR3 reads CASSPKSSGGAGETQYF. The CDR3 region has the DNA TGTGCCAGTAGCCCCAAATCTTCAGGGGGCGCGGGAGAGACCCAGTACTTC. This rearrangement joins TRBV19 to TRBJ2-5; 8 nucleotides line up with TRBD1. Losses at the gene ends were 6 bases for V and 4 bases for J; bases not matched to a gene: 16. This CDR3 has 17 residues. The germline V gene encodes CDR1 LNHDA and CDR2 SQIVND (reference sequence). Based on the CDR3 plus reference TRBV19 and TRBJ2-5, the full variable domain is DGGITQSPKYLFRKEGQNVTLSCEQNLNHDAMYWYRQDPGQGLRLIYYSQIVNDFQKGDIAEGYSVSREKKESFPLTVTSAQKNPTAFYLCASSPKSSGGAGETQYFGPGTRLLVL.

The CDR3 loop is CASSLSLGRDDEQFF. CDR3 bases: TGTGCCAGCAGTTTATCTTTGGGCAGGGATGATGAGCAGTTCTTC. The rearrangement joins TRBV28 to TRBJ2-1, with D perhaps matching TRBD1 (5 bases). Germline values: CDR1 MDHEN, CDR2 SYDVKM. The V end was cut by 1 base, the J end by 8 bases, with 15 bases between. This CDR3 contains 15 residues.

This clone came up a few times. The rearrangement joins TRBV13 to TRBJ2-7; perhaps D is TRBD1 or TRBD2 (5 bases each). Germline CDR1 PRHDT, CDR2 FYEKMQ (reference sequence). The CDR3 spans 15 residues. Trimming left V 1 base short and J 0 bases short, with 10 bases between. Here the CDR3 reads CASSLDSGSSYEQYF. The CDR3 nucleotides read TGTGCCAGCAGCTTAGATTCAGGGAGCTCCTACGAGCAGTACTTC.

The CDR3 coding sequence is TGTGCCAGCAGTGGCAGGGGGAGTGGGACTGAAGCTTTCTTT. Translating it yields CASSGRGSGTEAFF. The chain couples TRBV28 to TRBJ1-1, with 7 bases lining up with TRBD1. CDR3 length: 14 residues. With V trimmed by 5 bases and J by 5 bases, 8 bases remained unmatched. Germline V gives CDR1 MDHEN, CDR2 SYDVKM.

The V gene is TRBV15, the J gene TRBJ1-1, with D possibly TRBD1 on 6 matching bases. The V gene's germline CDR1 is LNHNV and CDR2 YYDKDF (reference sequence). Trimming took off 1 base at V and 4 bases at J, with 22 bases between the two ends. This CDR3 region has 18 residues. CDR3 loop: CATSRGGRGNVWFTEAFF. The DNA of the CDR3 is TGTGCCACCAGCAGAGGGGGCAGGGGAAATGTTTGGTTCACTGAAGCTTTCTTT.

This clone was observed once. This sequence joins TRBV24-1 and TRBJ1-2; D uncertain. V was clipped by 4 bases and J by 2 bases, with 10 bases between them. This CDR3 is 14 amino acids long. Germline V gives CDR1 KGHDR, CDR2 SFDVKD. The CDR3 loop reads CATSDRVGNYGYTF. CDR3 DNA sequence: TGTGCCACCAGTGACCGAGTTGGGAACTATGGCTACACCTTC.

The V gene is TRBV27, the J gene TRBJ2-3, with TRBD1 identical over 9 bases. CDR1 is MNHEY, CDR2 SMNVEV, per germline (reference sequence). V shed 5 bases, J shed 4 bases, and the junction held 10 bases outside the gene matches. This CDR3 is 16 amino acids long. The CDR3 sequence: CASSQVLGQGSDTQYF. The CDR3 region has the DNA TGTGCCAGCAGTCAAGTGCTCGGACAGGGGTCAGATACGCAGTATTTT.

The chain couples TRBV15 to TRBJ2-5, with TRBD2 matching over 7 bases. From germline, CDR1 is LNHNV and CDR2 YYDKDF (reference sequence). The CDR3 is 14 amino acids. Losses at the gene ends were 4 bases for V and 0 bases for J; bases not matched to a gene: 2. Here the CDR3 DNA reads TGTGCCACCAGCAAGCGGGATTACCAAGAGACCCAGTACTTC. Its protein product is CATSKRDYQETQYF.

J is TRBJ2-7 and V is TRBV7-9, with D unclear. The length of the CDR3 is 11 residues. The ends were cut back, 5 bases at V and 3 bases at J, with 5 bases in the middle. Germline V CDR1 and CDR2: SEHNR, FQNEAQ (reference sequence). The CDR3: CASSPDYEQYF. DNA for the CDR3: TGTGCCAGCAGCCCAGACTACGAGCAGTACTTC.

V gene TRBV7-9 combines with J gene TRBJ2-3; 8 positions match TRBD2. V lost 5 bases, J lost 3 bases, and 7 bases stayed unmatched. CDR3 length: 15 amino acids. Germline-derived CDR1 and CDR2 are SEHNR and FQNEAQ (reference sequence). The CDR3 DNA reads as TGTGCCAGCAGCCAACCGGGACTAGGGACAGATACGCAGTATTTT. Its protein is CASSQPGLGTDTQYF.

The gene calls are TRBV29-1 and TRBJ1-3; no clear D gene. The CDR3 extends over 14 amino acids. V shed 7 bases and J shed 0 bases, with 13 bases lying between them. The germline gives CDR1 SQVTM, CDR2 ANQGSEA. As DNA, the CDR3 is TGCAGCGCTTTACTCAAAGACTCTGGAAACACCATATATTTT. Residues: CSALLKDSGNTIYF.

The V call is TRBV12-3 or TRBV12-4, the J call TRBJ1-1; D uncertain. V was pared by 0 bases and J by 8 bases, with 7 bases between. This CDR3 region has 12 residues. The CDR3 sequence is CASSLAQYEAFF. DNA of the CDR3: TGTGCCAGCAGTTTAGCTCAGTACGAAGCTTTCTTT.

This clone came up many times. The gene calls are TRBV5-1 and TRBJ2-1; D is unresolved. CDR3 length: 13 residues. In germline, CDR1 is SGHRS, CDR2 YFSETQ. V dropped 4 bases and J dropped 4 bases, with 9 bases sitting between them. The CDR3: CASSVYGYNEQFF. The CDR3 DNA is TGCGCCAGCAGCGTTTACGGTTACAATGAGCAGTTCTTC.

The chain joins TRBV7-3 to TRBJ2-2; tentatively, D is TRBD1 (5 bases). V was shortened by 2 bases and J by 7 bases, with 8 bases between the two germline ends. Germline assignment: CDR1 SGHTA and CDR2 FQGTGA. The CDR3 is 13 amino acids. The CDR3: CASSLQGFGELFF. CDR3 DNA: TGTGCCAGCAGCTTACAGGGTTTCGGGGAGCTGTTTTTT.

The chain has TRBV9 and TRBJ1-1, with a possible D match to TRBD1 (5 bases). The germline V gene encodes CDR1 SGDLS and CDR2 YYNGEE. V lost 3 bases to trimming and J lost 5 bases, with 11 bases between them. The CDR3 is 13 residues long. The DNA of the CDR3 is TGTGCCAGCAGCGCTGGGGGGAGGACTGAAGCTTTCTTT. Translating gives CASSAGGRTEAFF.

This chain uses TRBV7-2 with TRBJ1-3, with D unclear. The germline V gene has CDR1 SGHTA and CDR2 FQGNSA. The CDR3 is 15 amino acids. Between the trimmed V and J ends, which lost 5 bases and 0 bases, there was a span of 11 bases. CDR3 coding DNA: TGTGCCAGCAGCACCCGTCCTCCCTCTGGAAACACCATATATTTT. Translating gives CASSTRPPSGNTIYF.

The chain couples TRBV28 to TRBJ1-4; D might be TRBD1 (6 bases). The CDR3 extends over 15 amino acids. Trimming took off 6 bases at V and 0 bases at J, with 11 bases between the two ends. CDR1 is MDHEN, CDR2 SYDVKM, per germline. DNA for the CDR3: TGTGCCAGCAGACTCGGGACATCAACTAATGAAAAACTGTTTTTT. This gives the protein CASRLGTSTNEKLFF.

The chain employs TRBV5-6 and TRBJ2-5; D gene uncertain. Between the trimmed V and J ends, which lost 0 bases and 5 bases, there was a span of 17 bases. Germline V CDR1 and CDR2: SGHDT, YYEEEE. The CDR3 covers 16 residues. CDR3 nucleotides: TGTGCCAGCAGCTTGGGCTCCCTGATCCTGAGGGAGACCCAGTACTTC. It encodes CASSLGSLILRETQYF.

This clone was observed once. The rearrangement uses TRBV4-1 and TRBJ2-2, with D hard to call. Deletions cut 0 bases from V and 1 base from J, with 6 bases between. Germline CDR1 and CDR2: MGHRA and YSYEKL. CDR3 size: 15 residues. This CDR3 reads CASSQDWENTGELFF. In nucleotides, the CDR3 is TGCGCCAGCAGCCAAGATTGGGAGAACACCGGGGAGCTGTTTTTT.

The chain is built from TRBV10-2 and TRBJ1-1; a weak D match, TRBD1 (6 bases). The CDR3 spans 14 residues. V lost 5 bases to trimming and J lost 3 bases, with 13 bases between them. Germline assignment: CDR1 WSHSY and CDR2 SAAADI. This CDR3 reads CASSKQGRDTEAFF. The CDR3, as DNA: TGCGCCAGCAGTAAACAGGGCCGTGACACTGAAGCTTTCTTT.

The gene calls are TRBV14 and TRBJ2-1; weak D call: TRBD2 (5 bases). Germline loops: CDR1 SGHDN, CDR2 FVKESK. The CDR3 covers 15 residues. The V end was cut by 9 bases, the J end by 4 bases, with 19 bases between. The CDR3 here is CARGGYDRGYNEQFF. DNA for the CDR3: TGTGCCAGGGGCGGTTACGATCGGGGATACAATGAGCAGTTCTTC.

The CDR3 nucleotides are TGTGCCAGCAGCTTGCAACCTAAGGAAACACACTATAATTCACCCCTCCACTTT. Protein sequence: CASSLQPKETHYNSPLHF. The rearrangement uses TRBV7-6 and TRBJ1-6, with D unresolved. V shed 3 bases and J shed 3 bases, with 18 bases lying between them. Germline CDR1 is SGHVS and CDR2 is FNYEAQ. The CDR3 spans 18 residues.

This sequence joins TRBV11-2 and TRBJ2-7; D might be TRBD1 (5 bases). The CDR3 sequence is 13 residues long. Trimming shortened V by 7 bases and J by 1 base, and 11 bases separated the two germline ends. Germline values: CDR1 SGHAT, CDR2 FQNNGV. The CDR3, as DNA: TGTGCCAGCACCCTTCAGGGTTCCTACGAGCAGTACTTC. As protein: CASTLQGSYEQYF.

The V call is TRBV7-2, the J call TRBJ1-5; the D is unclear. V lost 3 bases and J 3 bases, leaving 9 bases between the germline ends. This CDR3 spans 14 amino acids. The germline gives CDR1 SGHTA, CDR2 FQGNSA. CDR3 sequence (DNA): TGTGCCAGCAGCTTTCGGGCCCCCAATCAGCCCCAGCATTTT. Amino acids: CASSFRAPNQPQHF.

This chain uses TRBV25-1 with TRBJ1-1; D is uncertain. V gave up 1 base and J gave up 5 bases, with 17 bases separating them. This CDR3 is built from 16 residues. CDR1 and CDR2 (germline): MGHDK, SYGVNS. CDR3 residues: CASSESLRNPRTEAFF. The CDR3, as DNA: TGTGCCAGCAGTGAATCCCTTAGGAATCCGAGGACTGAAGCTTTCTTT.

J is TRBJ2-7 and V is TRBV3-1 (or the pseudogene TRBV3-2), with D possibly matching TRBD2 (5 bases). V lost 6 bases to trimming and J lost 6 bases, with 30 bases between them. CDR3 size: 18 residues. In germline, CDR1 is LGHDT, CDR2 YNNKEL (reference sequence). CDR3 sequence: CASRKPGSPTPKRSEQYF. The CDR3, as DNA: TGTGCCAGCAGAAAACCGGGATCCCCAACCCCAAAACGGTCCGAGCAGTACTTC.

A single count supports this clone. The chain recombines TRBV18 with TRBJ1-1; D is uncertain. The CDR3 consists of 15 residues. Trimming removed 2 bases at V and 7 bases at J, with 17 bases between. CDR1 KGHSH and CDR2 LQKENI come from the germline V gene. The CDR3 sequence is CASSPDIGPLLEAFF. The DNA for the CDR3 is TGTGCCAGCTCACCAGATATCGGGCCCCTACTTGAAGCTTTCTTT.

V usage is TRBV24-1 and J usage is TRBJ2-7; D perhaps matches TRBD1 (6 bases). The length of the CDR3 is 16 residues. CDR1 is KGHDR and CDR2 is SFDVKD in the germline V gene. V was cut by 3 bases and J by 4 bases, with 18 bases left in between. As DNA, the CDR3 is TGTGCCACCAGTGATCCCTTCGACAGGACCCCGTACGAGCAGTACTTC. This sequence encodes CATSDPFDRTPYEQYF.